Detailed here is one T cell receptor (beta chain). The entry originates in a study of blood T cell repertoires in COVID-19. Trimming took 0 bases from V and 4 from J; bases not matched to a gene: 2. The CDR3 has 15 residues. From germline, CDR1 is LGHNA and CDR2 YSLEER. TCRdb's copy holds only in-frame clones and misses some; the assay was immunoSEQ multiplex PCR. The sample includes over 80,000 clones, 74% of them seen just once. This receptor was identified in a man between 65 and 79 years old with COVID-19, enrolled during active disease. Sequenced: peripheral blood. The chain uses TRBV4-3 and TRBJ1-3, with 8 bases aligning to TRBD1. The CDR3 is CASSQDQGAGNTIYF. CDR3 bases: TGCGCCAGCAGCCAAGACCAGGGGGCGGGAAACACCATATATTTT.